The 30 T cell receptor beta chains listed next were all sequenced from one sample in a study of cytomegalovirus exposure and HLA in healthy donors. The PCR made use of 60 Vbeta and 13 Jbeta primers. The table came from immunoSEQ multiplex PCR; TCRdb's copy has only in-frame clones and leaves some out. The data show about 91,000 clones, roughly nine tenths seen once. Input material: PBMCs. All receptors come from a young man in good health and CMV-seropositive.

This clone was detected only once. The chain carries TRBV28 and TRBJ1-1, with D perhaps matching TRBD1 (5 bases). V lost 5 bases, J lost 1 base, and 8 bases lay in between. The CDR3 loop spans 13 amino acids. Germline V gene sequence: CDR1 MDHEN, CDR2 SYDVKM. Here the CDR3 reads CASSRTTNTEAFF. DNA of the CDR3: TGTGCCAGCAGTAGGACAACGAACACTGAAGCTTTCTTT. Filled out from reference TRBV28 and TRBJ1-1, the complete variable domain reads DVKVTQSSRYLVKRTGEKVFLECVQDMDHENMFWYRQDPGLGLRLIYFSYDVKMKEKGDIPEGYSVSREKKERFSLILESASTNQTSMYLCASSRTTNTEAFFGQGTRLTVV.

The gene calls are TRBV7-2 and TRBJ1-1, with no clear D. This CDR3 spans 12 amino acids. Trimming shortened V by 3 bases and J by 5 bases, and 7 bases separated the two germline ends. Germline CDR1 and CDR2: SGHTA and FQGNSA. CDR3 bases: TGTGCCAGCAGCTTCCAGGAAACTGAAGCTTTCTTT. Translating it yields CASSFQETEAFF. Looking up the rest from reference TRBV7-2 and TRBJ1-1 gives the full variable domain: GAGVSQSPSNKVTEKGKDVELRCDPISGHTALYWYRQSLGQGLEFLIYFQGNSAPDKSGLPSDRFSAERTGGSVSTLTIQRTQQEDSAVYLCASSFQETEAFFGQGTRLTVV.

The rearrangement uses TRBV21-1 and TRBJ1-2; TRBD1 was called by the table and not checked on the DNA. TRBV21-1 counts as a pseudogene. The CDR3 sequence is 22 residues long. The CDR3 nucleotides are TGTGCCAGCAGCAAAGGTATGGGAGACCGGGACAGGGGGTTTCGTGCTAACTATGGCTACACCTTC. Translating gives CASSKGMGDRDRGFRANYGYTF.

The gene calls are TRBV6-5 and TRBJ1-5, with D possibly matching TRBD1 (5 bases). CDR3 length: 14 residues. CDR1 and CDR2 (germline): MNHEY, SVGAGI. V lost 6 bases, J lost 3 bases, and 12 bases lay in between. The CDR3 spells CASSLDSTNQPQHF. In DNA form, the CDR3 reads TGTGCCAGCAGCCTCGACAGCACCAATCAGCCCCAGCATTTT.

The chain joins TRBV10-3 to TRBJ2-1; the match to TRBD2 covers 11 bases. The CDR3 length is 15 residues. The V gene end was trimmed by 3 bases and the J gene end by 8 bases; junction bases not matched to a gene: 6. Germline values: CDR1 ENHRY, CDR2 SYGVKD. For the CDR3, the DNA is TGTGCCATCAGTGAAGCGACTAGCGGGATGGATGAGCAGTTCTTC. Translating gives CAISEATSGMDEQFF.

This clone was observed a single time. The V gene is TRBV19, the J gene TRBJ2-1; no firm D call. V gave up 4 bases and J gave up 0 bases, with 10 bases separating them. The CDR3 has 15 residues. The V gene's germline CDR1 is LNHDA and CDR2 SQIVND (reference sequence). Here the CDR3 DNA reads TGTGCCAGTAGTAAAATCCCGAGCTCCTACAATGAGCAGTTCTTC. It encodes CASSKIPSSYNEQFF. The whole variable domain, filled in from reference TRBV19 and TRBJ2-1, reads DGGITQSPKYLFRKEGQNVTLSCEQNLNHDAMYWYRQDPGQGLRLIYYSQIVNDFQKGDIAEGYSVSREKKESFPLTVTSAQKNPTAFYLCASSKIPSSYNEQFFGPGTRLTVL.

The chain carries TRBV7-9 and TRBJ2-7; TRBD1 matches at 10 bases. CDR1 SEHNR and CDR2 FQNEAQ come from the germline V gene (reference sequence). The CDR3 is made up of 15 amino acids. V gave up 5 bases and J gave up 5 bases; unmatched junction bases: 9. For the CDR3, the DNA is TGTGCCAGCAGCCCCGTGCGACAGGGGGCCCACGAGCAGTACTTC. Translated: CASSPVRQGAHEQYF.

The V gene is TRBV9, the J gene TRBJ2-3; a possible D gene is TRBD2 (6 bases). The V gene's germline CDR1 is SGDLS and CDR2 YYNGEE. Trimming cost V 6 bases and J 5 bases, with 16 bases left between them. The CDR3 has 14 amino acids. The CDR3 coding sequence is TGTGCCAGCACTAAACGGGAGTTTGGAGATACGCAGTATTTT. Amino acid sequence: CASTKREFGDTQYF. Supplemented by reference TRBV9 and TRBJ2-3, the full variable domain reads DSGVTQTPKHLITATGQRVTLRCSPRSGDLSVYWYQQSLDQGLQFLIQYYNGEERAKGNILERFSAQQFPDLHSELNLSSLELGDSALYFCASTKREFGDTQYFGPGTRLTVL.

The V gene is TRBV5-4, the J gene TRBJ2-1; the D is unclear. There are 12 residues in the CDR3. Germline V gives CDR1 SGHNT, CDR2 YYREEE (reference sequence). V dropped 2 bases and J dropped 5 bases, with 5 bases sitting between them. This chain's CDR3 is CASSFDNNEQFF. In DNA, the CDR3 is TGTGCCAGCAGCTTCGACAACAATGAGCAGTTCTTC.

The V gene is TRBV10-3, the J gene TRBJ1-1; D call uncertain. Deletions cut 2 bases from V and 0 bases from J, with 7 bases between. Germline CDR1 reads ENHRY; CDR2 reads SYGVKD. CDR3 length: 14 amino acids. The CDR3 bases are TGTGCCATCAGTGAGGCGGGGATGAACACTGAAGCTTTCTTT. Its protein product is CAISEAGMNTEAFF.

Notes on this clone: The junction departs from germline at one end; a sequencing error may be responsible. V and J are TRBV10-3 and TRBJ2-1; 7 bases map to TRBD1. CDR1 ENHRY and CDR2 SYGVKD come from the germline V gene. This CDR3 region has 16 residues. CDR3 nucleotides: TGTACCATCAGTGGGAGAACAGGGGATTTGGGCAATGAGCAGTTCTTC. Its translation: CTISGRTGDLGNEQFF.

This clone is termed medium-sized. The chain uses TRBV2 and TRBJ1-1; no clear D gene. V lost 9 bases, J lost 0 bases, and 11 bases lay in between. Germline loops: CDR1 SNHLY, CDR2 FYNNEI. The CDR3 has 13 residues. The CDR3: CARSPQMNTEAFF. The CDR3 bases are TGTGCCAGAAGCCCACAGATGAACACTGAAGCTTTCTTT.

The chain is built from TRBV5-1 and TRBJ2-7; TRBD2 matches 10 bases. The CDR3 loop spans 16 amino acids. V lost 0 bases, J lost 3 bases, and 6 bases stayed unmatched. In germline, CDR1 is SGHRS, CDR2 YFSETQ. CDR3 in DNA: TGCGCCAGCAGCTTGGATTTAGCGGGAGGAAGCTACGAGCAGTACTTC. Amino acid sequence: CASSLDLAGGSYEQYF.

This clone has only one observation. The chain uses TRBV6-1 and TRBJ1-6; 7 bases agree with TRBD1. The CDR3 covers 13 residues. The junction had 10 bases not matched to a gene; V was cut back by 10 bases and J by 10 bases. CDR1 and CDR2 (germline): MNHNS, SASEGT. CDR3 amino acids: CATPGTGVSPLHF. CDR3 DNA: TGTGCCACCCCAGGTACAGGGGTATCACCCCTCCACTTT.

The rearrangement joins TRBV4-1 to TRBJ2-7; TRBD1 might be the D (6 bases). This CDR3 has 14 residues. V gave up 5 bases and J gave up 1 base, with 12 bases separating them. Germline values: CDR1 MGHRA, CDR2 YSYEKL. The CDR3 loop reads CASSITGQSYEQYF. Here the CDR3 DNA reads TGCGCCAGCAGCATAACGGGACAATCCTACGAGCAGTACTTC.

The CDR3 protein is CASINNPPRVKQETQYF. The CDR3 bases are TGTGCCAGCATTAATAACCCCCCGCGGGTGAAGCAAGAGACCCAGTACTTC. The chain employs TRBV27 and TRBJ2-5; TRBD2 might be the D (5 bases). Trimming cost V 7 bases and J 2 bases, with 23 bases left between them. CDR3 length equals 17 residues. CDR1 is MNHEY, CDR2 SMNVEV, per germline (reference sequence).

This clone was picked up one time. CDR3 DNA sequence: TGTGCCAGCAGTGAGGGATCATGGCGGGTCGCGCGTCTGGAGCAGTACTTC. Translation gives CASSEGSWRVARLEQYF. The genes are TRBV2 and TRBJ2-7, with a possible D match to TRBD2 (5 bases). Germline V gene lookup returns CDR1 SNHLY and CDR2 FYNNEI. CDR3 length: 17 residues. V was clipped by 3 bases and J by 7 bases, with 25 bases between them. Full variable domain (rest looked up from reference TRBV2 and TRBJ2-7): EPEVTQTPSHQVTQMGQEVILRCVPISNHLYFYWYRQILGQKVEFLVSFYNNEISEKSEIFDDQFSVERPDGSNFTLKIRSTKLEDSAMYFCASSEGSWRVARLEQYFGPGTRLTVT.

There are a few counts of this clone. The V call is TRBV27, the J call TRBJ2-7; D perhaps matches TRBD1 (6 bases). Germline CDR1 and CDR2: MNHEY and SMNVEV (reference sequence). The CDR3 has 10 amino acids. Trimming pared 8 bases from V and 6 bases from J, leaving 8 bases between. CDR3 loop: CASGQSEQYF. The DNA of the CDR3 is TGTGCCAGCGGACAGAGCGAGCAGTACTTC.

This rearrangement joins TRBV10-2 to TRBJ2-5, with D perhaps matching TRBD1 (6 bases). The CDR3 runs to 13 residues. Germline CDR1 WSHSY, CDR2 SAAADI. V gave up 7 bases and J gave up 5 bases, with 14 bases separating them. CDR3 coding DNA: TGCGCCAGCAAGTGGCCTCAGGGGGAGACCCAGTACTTC. Its protein is CASKWPQGETQYF.

The chain has TRBV19 and TRBJ2-3, with 9 bases fitting TRBD1. Germline CDR1 and CDR2: LNHDA and SQIVND (reference sequence). This CDR3 has 15 residues. After removal of 4 bases from V and 4 bases from J, the junction contained 6 bases not matched to a gene. Written as DNA, the CDR3 is TGTGCCAGTAGTAACGGACAGGGGAGGGCAGATACGCAGTATTTT. Its translation is CASSNGQGRADTQYF.

The chain combines TRBV5-1 with TRBJ2-2; 9 nucleotides match TRBD2. The trim removed 4 bases at V and 1 base at J, leaving 8 bases unmatched. Germline CDR1 and CDR2: SGHRS and YFSETQ. The CDR3 length is 17 residues. CDR3 residues: CASSRALAGRNTGELFF. CDR3 DNA sequence: TGCGCCAGCAGCCGCGCTCTAGCGGGGCGGAACACCGGGGAGCTGTTTTTT.

The chain joins TRBV29-1 to TRBJ1-5, with 10 bases matching TRBD1. V lost 4 bases, J lost 6 bases, and 0 bases stayed unmatched. Germline V gene lookup returns CDR1 SQVTM and CDR2 ANQGSEA. CDR3 size: 12 residues. Written as DNA, the CDR3 is TGCAGCGTTGGGACAGGGGGTCAGCCCCAGCATTTT. Residues: CSVGTGGQPQHF.

This clone came up a few times. The V gene is TRBV18, the J gene TRBJ2-3; D not resolved. CDR1 is KGHSH, CDR2 LQKENI, per germline. Trimming stripped 0 bases from V and 5 bases from J, with 6 bases between. The length of the CDR3 is 13 residues. The CDR3 here is CASSPPSKDTQYF. The CDR3 DNA is TGTGCCAGCTCACCACCTAGTAAAGATACGCAGTATTTT. Full variable domain (outside the CDR3, taken from reference TRBV18 and TRBJ2-3): NAGVMQNPRHLVRRRGQEARLRCSPMKGHSHVYWYRQLPEEGLKFMVYLQKENIIDESGMPKERFSAEFPKEGPSILRIQQVVRGDSAAYFCASSPPSKDTQYFGPGTRLTVL.

CDR3 DNA: TGTGCCAGCAGCTTAAGCCAGGGGACCGGGGAGCTGTTTTTT. This gives the protein CASSLSQGTGELFF. The chain employs TRBV7-9 and TRBJ2-2; D possibly corresponds to TRBD1 (6 bases). The CDR3 has 14 residues. Trimming took off 2 bases at V and 5 bases at J, with 9 bases between the two ends. Germline V CDR1 and CDR2: SEHNR, FQNEAQ (reference sequence).

The chain combines TRBV18 with TRBJ2-3; 9 positions agree with TRBD2. Germline loops: CDR1 KGHSH, CDR2 LQKENI. CDR3 length equals 18 residues. The trim removed 3 bases at V and 5 bases at J, leaving 15 bases unmatched. The CDR3 DNA follows: TGTGCCAGCTCACCCGGGATAGGACTAGCGTTGTTAAGAGATACGCAGTATTTT. It encodes CASSPGIGLALLRDTQYF.

The rearrangement links TRBV30 to TRBJ1-2; the match to TRBD1 covers 8 bases. The germline CDR1 and CDR2 sequences are GTSNPN and SVGIG (reference sequence). The V gene end was trimmed by 5 bases and the J gene end by 7 bases; junction bases not matched to a gene: 9. The CDR3 spans 13 residues. This CDR3 is CAWRTGGSRGYTF. CDR3 nucleotides: TGTGCCTGGCGTACAGGGGGTAGTCGTGGCTACACCTTC.

The gene calls are TRBV6-6 and TRBJ2-4; D is undetermined. CDR1 is MNHNY, CDR2 SVGAGI, per germline (reference sequence). The CDR3 is 14 amino acids. The V end lost 5 bases, the J end lost 8 bases, and 16 bases lay between the germline ends. In DNA, the CDR3 is TGTGCCAGCAGTCGATCGACGACTTATCACATTCAGTACTTC. Protein: CASSRSTTYHIQYF.

The chain combines TRBV7-9 with TRBJ2-7, with 8 nucleotides matching TRBD1. This CDR3 has 15 amino acids. Trimming took 5 bases from V and 4 from J; bases not matched to a gene: 10. Germline V gene sequence: CDR1 SEHNR, CDR2 FQNEAQ (reference sequence). For the CDR3, the DNA is TGTGCCAGCAGCCAAGGGACAGGAACGAATTACGAGCAGTACTTC. It is translated as CASSQGTGTNYEQYF. The complete variable domain, with remaining parts taken from reference TRBV7-9 and TRBJ2-7, reads DTGVSQNPRHKITKRGQNVTFRCDPISEHNRLYWYRQTLGQGPEFLTYFQNEAQLEKSRLLSDRFSAERPKGSFSTLEIQRTEQGDSAMYLCASSQGTGTNYEQYFGPGTRLTVT.

The genes are TRBV2 and TRBJ2-7; TRBD2 aligns across 8 bases. Germline V gives CDR1 SNHLY, CDR2 FYNNEI. V shed 3 bases, J shed 3 bases, and the junction held 10 bases outside the gene matches. CDR3 length: 16 residues. CDR3 in amino acids: CASSDPVSGRDYEQYF. CDR3 nucleotides: TGTGCCAGCAGTGACCCGGTAAGCGGGAGAGACTACGAGCAGTACTTC.

This sequence joins TRBV6-4 and TRBJ1-2; D possibly corresponds to TRBD1 (5 bases). Germline V gene sequence: CDR1 MRHNA, CDR2 SNTAGT. The CDR3 runs to 13 residues. V lost 5 bases and J 7 bases, leaving 14 bases between the germline ends. DNA of the CDR3: TGTGCCAGCAGTATCAGCCCAGGGTCTGGCTACACCTTC. This sequence encodes CASSISPGSGYTF.